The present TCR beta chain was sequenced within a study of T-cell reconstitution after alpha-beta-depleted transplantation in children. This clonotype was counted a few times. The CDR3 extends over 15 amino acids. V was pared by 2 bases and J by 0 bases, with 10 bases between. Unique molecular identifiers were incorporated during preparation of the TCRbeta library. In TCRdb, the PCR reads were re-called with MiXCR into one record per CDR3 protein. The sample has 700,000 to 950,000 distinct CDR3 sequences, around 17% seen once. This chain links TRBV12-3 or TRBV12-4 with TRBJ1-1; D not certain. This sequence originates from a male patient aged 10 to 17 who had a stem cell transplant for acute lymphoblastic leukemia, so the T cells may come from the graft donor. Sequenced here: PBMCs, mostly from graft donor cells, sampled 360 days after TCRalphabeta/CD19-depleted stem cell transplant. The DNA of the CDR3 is TGTGCCAGCAGTTTAAGTTACGGTATGAACACTGAAGCTTTCTTT. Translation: CASSLSYGMNTEAFF.